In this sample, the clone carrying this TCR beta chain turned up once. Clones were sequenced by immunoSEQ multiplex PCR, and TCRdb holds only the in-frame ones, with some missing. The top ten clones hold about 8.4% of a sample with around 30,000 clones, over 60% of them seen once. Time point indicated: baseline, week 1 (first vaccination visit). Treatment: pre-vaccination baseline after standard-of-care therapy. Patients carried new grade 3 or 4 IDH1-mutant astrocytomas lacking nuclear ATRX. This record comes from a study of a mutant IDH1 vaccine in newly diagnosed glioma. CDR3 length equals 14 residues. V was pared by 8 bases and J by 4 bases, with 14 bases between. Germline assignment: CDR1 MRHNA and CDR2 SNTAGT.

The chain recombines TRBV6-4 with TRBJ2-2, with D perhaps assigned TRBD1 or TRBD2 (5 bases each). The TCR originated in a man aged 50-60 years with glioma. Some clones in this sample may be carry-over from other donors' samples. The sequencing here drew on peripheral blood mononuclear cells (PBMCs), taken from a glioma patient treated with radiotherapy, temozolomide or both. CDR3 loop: CASGRGQGTGELFF. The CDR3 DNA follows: TGTGCCAGCGGGAGAGGGCAGGGCACCGGGGAGCTGTTTTTT.